A single sample is the source of the 31 T cell receptor beta chains below, sequenced in a study of blood T cell repertoires in COVID-19. Profiling relied on immunoSEQ multiplex PCR, and the TCRdb table lists in-frame clones only, not all of them. The sample gives 250,000 to 300,000 clones, roughly four fifths of which show up once; roughly 3.1% is in the top ten. The sample comprised PBMCs or T cells enriched from blood (not recorded which). The receptors were sampled from a man aged 50-59 years who had recovered from COVID-19.

V gene TRBV19 combines with J gene TRBJ1-5; 8 bases fit TRBD1. The CDR3 runs to 18 residues. Germline CDR1 is LNHDA and CDR2 is SQIVND (reference sequence). V shed 6 bases and J 0 bases; nucleotides not matched to a gene: 13. The CDR3 DNA follows: TGTGCCAGTAGAAAAGACAGGGGAAAAGGGAATAGCAATCAGCCCCAGCATTTT. Residues: CASRKDRGKGNSNQPQHF.

This chain links TRBV6-5 with TRBJ2-2; D uncertain. There are 14 residues in the CDR3. Germline V gene lookup returns CDR1 MNHEY and CDR2 SVGAGI. The ends were cut back, 6 bases at V and 4 bases at J, with 12 bases in the middle. CDR3 loop: CASRSPSLTGELFF. The DNA of the CDR3 is TGTGCCAGCAGATCCCCTTCACTCACCGGGGAGCTGTTTTTT.

This chain connects TRBV11-2 to TRBJ2-7, with D hard to call. The germline V gene encodes CDR1 SGHAT and CDR2 FQNNGV. V was pared by 4 bases and J by 4 bases, with 5 bases between. The CDR3 contains 11 residues. DNA for the CDR3: TGTGCCAGCAGCTCCGGTTACGAGCAGTACTTC. Translated: CASSSGYEQYF.

This chain joins TRBV7-8 and TRBJ2-1; a weak D match, TRBD1 (6 bases). This CDR3 region has 16 residues. V was pared by 6 bases and J by 4 bases, with 19 bases between. CDR1 and CDR2 from the germline V gene are SGHVS and FQNEAQ. This CDR3 reads CASRTQGGLPYNEQFF. As DNA, the CDR3 is TGTGCCAGCAGAACTCAAGGGGGTCTACCGTACAATGAGCAGTTCTTC.

This chain links TRBV9 with TRBJ1-3; a weak D match, TRBD1 (5 bases). Trimming removed 0 bases from V and 3 bases from J, with 16 bases in between. Germline CDR1 and CDR2: SGDLS and YYNGEE. The CDR3 extends over 17 amino acids. The DNA for the CDR3 is TGTGCCAGCAGCGTAGGAGCCGGGGGAACCTTTGGAAACACCATATATTTT. The encoded protein is CASSVGAGGTFGNTIYF.

The chain carries TRBV5-5 and TRBJ2-1; possible D gene TRBD2, 6 bases. Germline V gene sequence: CDR1 SGHKS, CDR2 YYEKEE (reference sequence). Deletions cut 4 bases from V and 8 bases from J, with 16 bases between. The CDR3 contains 14 residues. The CDR3 DNA follows: TGTGCCAGCAGCCTCGGGACTTGGGGCGATGAGCAGTTCTTC. It encodes CASSLGTWGDEQFF. The full variable domain, in which reference TRBV5-5 and TRBJ2-1 provide the parts outside the CDR3, is DAGVTQSPTHLIKTRGQQVTLRCSPISGHKSVSWYQQVLGQGPQFIFQYYEKEERGRGNFPDRFSARQFPNYSSELNVNALLLGDSALYLCASSLGTWGDEQFFGPGTRLTVL.

The chain recombines TRBV4-1 with TRBJ2-7, with a weak D call TRBD1 (6 bases). V was clipped by 5 bases and J by 5 bases, with 13 bases between them. The CDR3 runs to 13 residues. Per the germline V gene, CDR1 is MGHRA and CDR2 is YSYEKL. The CDR3 DNA is TGCGCCAGCAGCGCCCGCACAGGGAACGAGCAGTACTTC. This sequence encodes CASSARTGNEQYF.

This clone was recorded once. The V call is TRBV7-9, the J call TRBJ1-2; maybe TRBD1 (6 bases). The V gene lost 3 bases and the J gene lost 7 bases, with 15 bases spanning the gap. This CDR3 is 14 amino acids long. Per germline, CDR1 SEHNR and CDR2 FQNEAQ (reference sequence). The CDR3 DNA is TGTGCCAGCAGCTTCACAGGACAGCAGGCTGGCTACACCTTC. Translation: CASSFTGQQAGYTF.

This chain connects TRBV6-5 to TRBJ2-1; no firm D call. Trimming removed 8 bases at V and 3 bases at J, with 5 bases between. Looked up from germline, CDR1 is MNHEY and CDR2 is SVGAGI. The CDR3 has 11 amino acids. CDR3 in DNA: TGTGCCAGCGCTAGCTACAATGAGCAGTTCTTC. Its protein is CASASYNEQFF.

This clone was recorded a few times. The rearrangement uses TRBV15 and TRBJ2-3, with D possibly matching TRBD2 (6 bases). The CDR3 has 17 amino acids. The V and J ends lost 0 bases and 4 bases respectively, with 17 bases between them. The V gene's germline CDR1 is LNHNV and CDR2 YYDKDF (reference sequence). This CDR3 is CATSRDLSGSGSDTQYF. CDR3 nucleotide sequence: TGTGCCACCAGCAGAGATCTTTCCGGTAGCGGTTCAGATACGCAGTATTTT.

The rearrangement uses TRBV14 and TRBJ1-1; no reliable D call. CDR1 is SGHDN and CDR2 is FVKESK in the germline V gene. CDR3 length equals 14 residues. V dropped 1 base and J dropped 2 bases, with 8 bases sitting between them. CDR3 region: CASSQVGGNTEAFF. In nucleotides, the CDR3 is TGTGCCAGCAGCCAAGTTGGCGGTAACACTGAAGCTTTCTTT.

The rearrangement joins TRBV6-5 to TRBJ1-1, with TRBD1 identical over 9 bases. CDR3 length equals 13 residues. V was pared by 1 base and J by 9 bases, with 3 bases of the junction left unmatched. Germline CDR1 is MNHEY and CDR2 is SVGAGI. Written as DNA, the CDR3 is TGTGCCAGCAGTTACTACAACAGGGGGCAAGCTTTCTTT. Its translation is CASSYYNRGQAFF.

The chain uses TRBV3-1 (or the pseudogene TRBV3-2) and TRBJ1-2; 7 bases align to TRBD1. The CDR3 runs 15 residues. Germline CDR1 and CDR2: LGHDT and YNNKEL (reference sequence). The V segment lost 5 bases and the J segment 7 bases; nucleotides outside the gene matches: 13. CDR3 DNA sequence: TGTGCCAGCAGCAGGGGGGACAGCGCCCTGGCTGGCTACACCTTC. Translated, it gives CASSRGDSALAGYTF.

About this clone itself: Its ends do not fully match the called genes, so a read error is possible. The chain is built from TRBV6-6 and TRBJ1-5, with TRBD1 as a possible D gene (5 bases). From germline, CDR1 is MNHNY and CDR2 SVGAGI (reference sequence). CDR3 length equals 16 residues. CDR3 DNA: TGTGCCAGCAGTGACTCACGGGGGACGGGCAATCAGCCCCAGCATTTT. This translates into CASSDSRGTGNQPQHF.

The CDR3 region is CASSLDLIASDTQYF. In DNA form, the CDR3 reads TGTGCCAGCAGCTTAGATTTAATAGCGTCAGATACGCAGTATTTT. The J gene is TRBJ2-3, the V gene TRBV11-2, with a weak D call TRBD2 (5 bases). The CDR3 covers 15 residues. CDR1 and CDR2 (germline): SGHAT, FQNNGV. The germline V and J ends were trimmed by 0 bases and 4 bases, with 11 bases remaining between them.

The chain carries TRBV5-6 and TRBJ2-7; D remains ambiguous. The germline V gene has CDR1 SGHDT and CDR2 YYEEEE. The V and J ends lost 2 bases and 4 bases respectively, with 7 bases between them. The CDR3 consists of 12 residues. CDR3 loop: CASSFPGYEQYF. The CDR3 bases are TGTGCCAGCAGCTTTCCGGGTTACGAGCAGTACTTC.

This clone was observed once. This sequence joins TRBV29-1 and TRBJ2-7, with 12 bases lining up with TRBD1. The germline CDR1 and CDR2 sequences are SQVTM and ANQGSEA. Trimming at V came to 0 bases and at J to 2 bases, leaving 5 bases not matched to a gene. The length of the CDR3 is 16 residues. This CDR3 is CSVEDLGTGGPYEQYF. CDR3 coding DNA: TGCAGCGTTGAAGATTTGGGGACAGGGGGCCCCTACGAGCAGTACTTC.

This clone was observed a single time. This chain connects TRBV3-1 (or the pseudogene TRBV3-2) to TRBJ1-1; no firm D call. Looked up from germline, CDR1 is LGHDT and CDR2 is YNNKEL (reference sequence). The CDR3 sequence is 13 residues long. The V gene lost 3 bases and the J gene lost 1 base, with 6 bases spanning the gap. CDR3 loop: CASSHTENTEAFF. CDR3 DNA: TGTGCCAGCAGCCATACAGAGAACACTGAAGCTTTCTTT.

A few counts support this clone. The rearrangement links TRBV12-3 or TRBV12-4 to TRBJ1-1; weak D call: TRBD1 (6 bases). Trimming removed 10 bases from V and 4 bases from J, with 13 bases in between. There are 12 residues in the CDR3. CDR3 in amino acids: CANQGLGTEAFF. For the CDR3, the DNA is TGTGCCAATCAGGGGCTGGGCACTGAAGCTTTCTTT.

V is TRBV4-1 and J is TRBJ2-7; 9 bases are a match to TRBD1. Germline values: CDR1 MGHRA, CDR2 YSYEKL. V was pared by 3 bases and J by 4 bases, with 13 bases of the junction left unmatched. The CDR3 contains 17 residues. The CDR3: CASSHPAPGTGRYEQYF. CDR3 nucleotide sequence: TGCGCCAGCAGCCATCCAGCCCCCGGGACAGGGAGGTACGAGCAGTACTTC.

This clone was recorded a few times. The rearrangement joins TRBV10-3 to TRBJ2-1; 10 positions match TRBD2. The V and J ends lost 3 bases and 6 bases, in that order; junction bases with no gene match: 11. The CDR3 extends over 17 amino acids. From germline, CDR1 is ENHRY and CDR2 SYGVKD. This chain's CDR3 is CAISEMLAGARPNEQFF. In DNA, the CDR3 is TGTGCCATCAGTGAAATGCTAGCGGGGGCCCGTCCCAATGAGCAGTTCTTC.

The rearrangement uses TRBV6-5 and TRBJ2-7; D uncertain. V shed 6 bases and J shed 4 bases, with 16 bases lying between them. This CDR3 comprises 14 residues. CDR1 and CDR2 from the germline V gene are MNHEY and SVGAGI. This CDR3 reads CASRANTGGYEQYF. The CDR3 coding sequence is TGTGCCAGCAGAGCCAACACGGGTGGGTACGAGCAGTACTTC.

The gene calls are TRBV5-6 and TRBJ2-7, with D possibly matching TRBD2 (6 bases). The germline gives CDR1 SGHDT, CDR2 YYEEEE. The CDR3 has 15 residues. Trimming removed 2 bases at V and 6 bases at J, with 18 bases between. CDR3 bases: TGTGCCAGCAGCTTTACCGGGACTCTCTCCGCCGAGCAGTACTTC. It encodes CASSFTGTLSAEQYF. The whole variable domain, remainder taken from reference TRBV5-6 and TRBJ2-7, is DAGVTQSPTHLIKTRGQQVTLRCSPKSGHDTVSWYQQALGQGPQFIFQYYEEEERQRGNFPDRFSGHQFPNYSSELNVNALLLGDSALYLCASSFTGTLSAEQYFGPGTRLTVT.

Points on this clone: The same CDR3 also results from other DNA sequences found in this sample. V and J are TRBV7-3 and TRBJ2-1; TRBD2 is a possible D gene (6 bases). V was clipped by 3 bases and J by 3 bases, with 12 bases between them. CDR1 is SGHTA and CDR2 is FQGTGA in the germline V gene. CDR3 length: 15 amino acids. CDR3 DNA sequence: TGTGCCAGCAGCTTTTCCAGGACTATCTACAATGAGCAGTTCTTC. Its translation is CASSFSRTIYNEQFF.

The V call is TRBV6-5, the J call TRBJ1-1; D might be TRBD1 (6 bases). Per germline, CDR1 MNHEY and CDR2 SVGAGI. CDR3 length: 13 residues. The V end lost 6 bases, the J end lost 4 bases, and 12 bases lay between the germline ends. CDR3 in amino acids: CASRSGVSTEAFF. For the CDR3, the DNA is TGTGCCAGCAGATCAGGGGTATCCACTGAAGCTTTCTTT.

The chain uses TRBV19 and TRBJ2-4; 8 nucleotides line up with TRBD1. CDR1 is LNHDA, CDR2 SQIVND, per germline (reference sequence). This CDR3 is built from 14 residues. Trimming removed 9 bases from V and 2 bases from J; junction bases left unmatched: 6. The CDR3 loop is CARRTGRTKNIQYF. The CDR3 DNA is TGTGCCAGGAGGACAGGGAGGACCAAAAACATTCAGTACTTC.

This chain connects TRBV5-1 to TRBJ2-1; possible D gene TRBD2, 7 bases. Per the germline V gene, CDR1 is SGHRS and CDR2 is YFSETQ. There are 15 residues in the CDR3. Trimming stripped 2 bases from V and 6 bases from J, with 15 bases between. DNA for the CDR3: TGCGCCAGCAGCTTAAATATAGGGGGGGTCAATGAGCAGTTCTTC. Translating it yields CASSLNIGGVNEQFF.

The chain joins TRBV18 to TRBJ2-4; D unclear. Germline CDR1 KGHSH, CDR2 LQKENI. The CDR3 is 15 residues long. V lost 1 base to trimming and J lost 0 bases, with 7 bases between them. The CDR3 nucleotides read TGTGCCAGCTCACCACACCCTAAAGCCAAAAACATTCAGTACTTC. Encoded protein: CASSPHPKAKNIQYF.

The genes are TRBV10-2 and TRBJ1-2; 7 nucleotides match TRBD1. Germline V CDR1 and CDR2: WSHSY, SAAADI. The CDR3 extends over 19 amino acids. Trimming at V came to 1 base and at J to 6 bases, leaving 20 bases not matched to a gene. This CDR3 reads CASSECGCQLRQGFDGYTF. The CDR3 DNA follows: TGCGCCAGCAGTGAGTGTGGGTGCCAGTTGAGACAGGGATTCGATGGCTACACCTTC.

The chain joins TRBV28 to TRBJ1-2; D call uncertain. Trimming shortened V by 2 bases and J by 8 bases, and 6 bases separated the two germline ends. The CDR3 has 11 amino acids. Germline V lookup: CDR1 MDHEN, CDR2 SYDVKM. The CDR3, as DNA: TGTGCCAGCAGTTTAGGGGAGGGCTACACCTTC. This encodes CASSLGEGYTF.

The V and J genes are TRBV7-3 and TRBJ1-1; D is perhaps TRBD1 (6 bases). Germline V gene data show CDR1 as SGHTA and CDR2 as FQGTGA. Trimming left V 5 bases short and J 4 bases short, with 14 bases between. This CDR3 has 14 amino acids. In nucleotides, the CDR3 is TGTGCCAGCAGCGCCCAGGGAGGGGGCACTGAAGCTTTCTTT. Protein: CASSAQGGGTEAFF.